Listed here is a single T cell receptor (beta chain). Its antigen is undetermined. This entry belongs to a study of T-cell memory formation after mild COVID-19. General study results and limits: Prior to infection, memory already included some responding clones, suggesting cross-reactive memory joined.

UMIs and sample barcodes were carried by the TCR alpha and TCR beta cDNA libraries that 5'RACE produced using constant-segment primers. TCRdb re-called the 5' RACE reads through MiXCR, storing one row per CDR3 protein. The profile covers roughly 300,000 distinct CDR3 sequences, with roughly 15% appearing a single time and about a fifth taken by the ten largest. Sequencing was carried out using PBMCs or a T cell subset sorted from them (not recorded which). This TCR was sampled from a man in his late teens or twenties who had mild COVID-19 (a few samples of this study predate the infection). Cell type and time point are not known.

The CDR3 loop reads CASSPSSGEKTYEQYV. The CDR3 nucleotides are TGTGCCAGCAGCCCCTCTTCGGGGGAAAAGACCTACGAGCAGTACGTC. The rearrangement uses TRBV4-2 and TRBJ2-7; tentatively, D is TRBD2 (6 bases). Germline values: CDR1 LGHNA, CDR2 YNFKEQ. Between the trimmed V and J ends, which lost 4 bases and 2 bases, there was a span of 18 bases. The CDR3 runs 16 residues.